This T cell receptor (beta chain) emerged from a study of response to subunit inactivated influenza vaccine. Regarding this clonotype: The antigen is unknown.

TCRdb recomputed calls from the RT-PCR reads with MiXCR, one row per CDR3 protein. The table has roughly 700,000 distinct CDR3 sequences, around 14% seen once. The study's findings and limits: Authors suggested seasonal influenza vaccinations each recruit few new T cells.

Germline CDR1 reads SGHDN; CDR2 reads FVKESK. There are 15 residues in the CDR3. With 5 bases clipped from V and 6 bases from J, the junction kept 3 bases outside the gene matches. The sample was PBMCs from blood, taken about 14 days before vaccination. This TCR was recovered from a man over 45 who received an inactivated influenza vaccine. The chain uses TRBV14 and TRBJ2-1; 14 bases fit TRBD2. CDR3 coding DNA: TGTGCCAGCAGCGCGGGACTAGCGGGAGTCAATGAGCAGTTCTTC. Translating it yields CASSAGLAGVNEQFF.